Listed below are T cell receptor beta chains from one sample, sequenced in a study of blood T cell repertoires in COVID-19. This table comes from immunoSEQ multiplex PCR, and its TCRdb copy is limited to in-frame clones, with some not included. The sample lists under 150,000 clones, 84% occurring once. Sequencing used peripheral blood. Source of these receptors: a human donor in a cohort sampled during active COVID-19. CDR3s include the opening cysteine and the closing phenylalanine or tryptophan. Fields, in order: J gene, D gene, clone size, V gene, CDR3 length, CDR3 DNA, CDR3 protein. D genes are given only for firm matches. Rows may omit the clone size; those that give it use once, few, many or a size class.

TRBJ1-1	NA	NA	TRBV29-1	13	TGCAGCGTTGATTGGGGAGCGAACACTGAAGCTTTCTTT	CSVDWGANTEAFF
TRBJ2-3	NA	NA	TRBV5-1	14	TGCGCCAGCAGCTTGGCGGGAAGCACAGATACGCAGTATTTT	CASSLAGSTDTQYF
TRBJ1-1	NA	many	TRBV7-9	11	TGTGCCAGCAGTTCCTTCACTGAAGCTTTCTTT	CASSSFTEAFF
TRBJ2-6	NA	NA	TRBV19	19	TGTGCCAGTAGTCGATCAGGGCGGGTACAGGGCCCTGGGGCCAACGTCCTGACTTTC	CASSRSGRVQGPGANVLTF
TRBJ2-7	TRBD2	NA	TRBV10-3	18	TGTGCCATCAGCCCTCCGACTAGCGGGGACTCGGGGGTCTACGAGCAGTACTTC	CAISPPTSGDSGVYEQYF
TRBJ1-1	NA	NA	TRBV9	14	TGTGCCAGCAGCGTAGGACCTGAGGGCGCTGAAGCTTTCTTT	CASSVGPEGAEAFF
TRBJ2-7	TRBD2	NA	TRBV2	16	TGTGCCAGCAGTGAGGGTAGCGGGGGACTGAATTACGAGCAGTACTTC	CASSEGSGGLNYEQYF
TRBJ1-1	NA	NA	TRBV6-6	14	TGTGCCAGCAGTTCCCAGATTGTGGACACTGAAGCTTTCTTT	CASSSQIVDTEAFF
TRBJ2-3	NA	NA	TRBV5-8	17	TGTGCCAGCAGCTTGGACACAATCAATCCTGGCACAGATACGCAGTATTTT	CASSLDTINPGTDTQYF
TRBJ1-1	NA	few	TRBV19	19	TGTGCCAGTAGTATTTCATACAGGGTCCCTGTTGGAGTGAACACTGAAGCTTTCTTT	CASSISYRVPVGVNTEAFF
TRBJ2-1	NA	NA	TRBV7-8	15	TGTGCCAGCAGCCGTCCCGAGAGTCTTATGAATGAGCAGTTCTTC	CASSRPESLMNEQFF
TRBJ2-5	TRBD1	NA	TRBV7-9	15	TGTGCCAGCAGCATGAGTACAGGGGGCATGGAGACCCAGTACTTC	CASSMSTGGMETQYF
TRBJ2-2	NA	NA	TRBV11-2	14	TGTGCCAGCAGGCAGGTCGGTGGCACCGGGGAGCTGTTTTTT	CASRQVGGTGELFF
TRBJ1-2	TRBD1	NA	TRBV30	13	TGTGCCTGGAAGGGGCAGGGGGGCTATGGCTACACCTTC	CAWKGQGGYGYTF
TRBJ2-7	NA	once	TRBV20-1	11	TGCAGTGCTAGATCCGCCTACGAGCAGTACTTC	CSARSAYEQYF
TRBJ2-3	TRBD2	NA	TRBV6-6	16	TGTGCCAGCAGGCCCCATAGCGGGGCGACCACAGATACGCAGTATTTT	CASRPHSGATTDTQYF
TRBJ1-1	TRBD1	NA	TRBV29-1	14	TGCAGCGTTAAAGACAGGGGGCTATGGACTGAAGCTTTCTTT	CSVKDRGLWTEAFF
TRBJ2-5	TRBD1	NA	TRBV5-6	16	TGTGCCAGCAGCTTACCCCGGACAGGGTTGGGGGAGACCCAGTACTTC	CASSLPRTGLGETQYF
TRBJ2-2	TRBD1	NA	TRBV10-3	16	TGTGCCATCAGTGAGACAGGGGGCATTATCGCCGGGGAGCTGTTTTTT	CAISETGGIIAGELFF
TRBJ2-2	TRBD1	once	TRBV6-2/TRBV6-3	18	TGTGCCAGCAGCCTCGGACAGGGTGCGCCCTGGAACACCGGGGAGCTGTTTTTT	CASSLGQGAPWNTGELFF
TRBJ2-3	NA	NA	TRBV7-9	12	TGTGCCAGCTCCTGGAGGATTGATACGCAGTATTTT	CASSWRIDTQYF
TRBJ1-4	TRBD1	NA	TRBV5-6	19	TGTGCCAGCAGCTTGAGACGGGACAGGGGGCATGCAACTAATGAAAAACTGTTTTTT	CASSLRRDRGHATNEKLFF
TRBJ1-1	TRBD1	NA	TRBV5-1	14	TGCGCCAGCAAGGGGACAGCTGGGGCCACTGAAGCTTTCTTT	CASKGTAGATEAFF
TRBJ1-1	NA	NA	TRBV13	13	TGTGCCAGCAGCTCCCAAGCAAACACTGAAGCTTTCTTT	CASSSQANTEAFF
TRBJ1-2	TRBD1	NA	TRBV29-1	13	TGCAGCGCCCGACCGGGACAGGAGAATGGCTACACCTTC	CSARPGQENGYTF
TRBJ2-7	NA	NA	TRBV25-1	13	TGTGCCAGCAGTGATCTAAAACCCTACGAGCAGTACTTC	CASSDLKPYEQYF
TRBJ2-7	TRBD2	NA	TRBV5-1	15	TGCGCCAGCAGCGTAGGGGCGGGGGGGACGTACGAGCAGTACTTC	CASSVGAGGTYEQYF
TRBJ1-2	NA	once	TRBV5-5	16	TGTGCCAGCAGCTTGGTGGCTAGCATACCTAACTATGGCTACACCTTC	CASSLVASIPNYGYTF
TRBJ1-3	NA	NA	TRBV9	17	TGTGCCAGCAGCCCCTCCCTTGCGAGCAACTCTGGAAACACCATATATTTT	CASSPSLASNSGNTIYF
TRBJ2-7	TRBD1	NA	TRBV19	13	TGTGCCACCCGCAGGACAGGCGACTACGAGCAGTACTTC	CATRRTGDYEQYF
TRBJ1-1	TRBD1	NA	TRBV5-8	14	TGTGCCAGCAGCCGGGGACAGGGTAACACTGAAGCTTTCTTT	CASSRGQGNTEAFF
TRBJ1-4	TRBD1	NA	TRBV5-5	15	TGTGCCAGCAGCTTGATCCAAAGGGACAGCGAAAAACTGTTTTTT	CASSLIQRDSEKLFF
TRBJ2-3	TRBD1	NA	TRBV6-2/TRBV6-3	16	TGTGCCAGCAGTTCAACGGGACAGGGTTTCACAGATACGCAGTATTTT	CASSSTGQGFTDTQYF
TRBJ2-1	TRBD2	NA	TRBV2	16	TGTGCCAGCAGTGAGATCCCCGGGACTAGATACAATGAGCAGTTCTTC	CASSEIPGTRYNEQFF
TRBJ2-5	NA	NA	TRBV7-9	13	TGTGCCAGCAGCTTACGGATCGGGGAGACCCAGTACTTC	CASSLRIGETQYF
TRBJ1-1	NA	NA	TRBV5-1	13	TGCGCCAGCAGCCTTCTCGACGGGGCTGAAGCTTTCTTT	CASSLLDGAEAFF
TRBJ2-3	NA	NA	TRBV7-6	14	TGTGCCAGCAGCTTCCCGCCCGCCGAGGTTACGCAGTATTTT	CASSFPPAEVTQYF
TRBJ1-2	NA	NA	TRBV6-6	14	TGTGCCAGCAGTTCGCAGGGGTTTAACTATGGCTACACCTTC	CASSSQGFNYGYTF
TRBJ1-2	TRBD1	NA	TRBV14	14	TGTGCCAGCAGCCAGGACAGGAGAAACTATGGCTACACCTTC	CASSQDRRNYGYTF
TRBJ1-6	TRBD1	NA	TRBV5-1	16	TGCGCCAGCAGTGAGCAGACAGGGACGTGGAACTCACCCCTCCACTTT	CASSEQTGTWNSPLHF
TRBJ2-7	TRBD1	NA	TRBV13	13	TGTGCCAGCAGCTCTTGGGGGACAGACGAGCAGTACTTC	CASSSWGTDEQYF
TRBJ2-7	NA	NA	TRBV6-5	13	TGTGCCAGCAGTTCCGACAGCGTCTACGAGCAGTACTTC	CASSSDSVYEQYF
TRBJ1-1	TRBD1	NA	TRBV5-1	14	TGCGCCAGCAGCGGGGGACAGGGTTTGACTGAAGCTTTCTTT	CASSGGQGLTEAFF
TRBJ2-7	TRBD1	NA	TRBV4-1	16	TGCGCCAGCAGCAAAGAACCCGGGACAGGGTTCTACGAGCAGTACTTC	CASSKEPGTGFYEQYF
TRBJ2-5	NA	once	TRBV2	11	TGTGCCGGAAAGGAGGAAGAGACCCAGTACTTC	CAGKEEETQYF
TRBJ2-7	TRBD1	NA	TRBV5-1	15	TGCGCCAGCAGCTCCGCAGGGGGTCGCTCCTACGAGCAGTACTTC	CASSSAGGRSYEQYF
TRBJ2-3	NA	once	TRBV7-9	14	TGTGCCAGCAGCTTAGCCCAAAGCACAGATACGCAGTATTTT	CASSLAQSTDTQYF
TRBJ2-7	NA	NA	TRBV5-6	15	TGTGCCAGCAGCATCCGACAGGGGAGGGCCTACGAGCAGTACTTC	CASSIRQGRAYEQYF
TRBJ1-2	TRBD1	once	TRBV5-1	15	TGCGCCAGCAGCTTAGGACAGGCTTCTTTAGATGGCTACACCTTC	CASSLGQASLDGYTF
TRBJ1-4	TRBD1	NA	TRBV12-5	18	TGTGCTAGTGGGGGTGGGACAGGGGGCCCCTATGGGGCTGAAAAACTGTTTTTT	CASGGGTGGPYGAEKLFF
TRBJ2-3	TRBD2	NA	TRBV28	14	TGTGCCAGCACTAGCGGGGAATTCGAAGATACGCAGTATTTT	CASTSGEFEDTQYF
TRBJ2-7	NA	NA	TRBV5-5	16	TGTGCCAGCAGCTTCTTAGGGGGGGTATACTCCTACGAGCAGTACTTC	CASSFLGGVYSYEQYF
TRBJ1-6	NA	NA	TRBV27	14	TGTGCCAGCAGTTTCAGGGGTTATGAGGCACCCCTCCACTTT	CASSFRGYEAPLHF
TRBJ2-7	TRBD1	NA	TRBV9	15	TGTGCCAGCAGCGTAGGACAGGGGGCGACTTACGAGCAGTACTTC	CASSVGQGATYEQYF
TRBJ1-3	NA	NA	TRBV3-1/TRBV3-2	13	TGTGCCAGCAGCCACGAACAGGGAAACACCATATATTTT	CASSHEQGNTIYF